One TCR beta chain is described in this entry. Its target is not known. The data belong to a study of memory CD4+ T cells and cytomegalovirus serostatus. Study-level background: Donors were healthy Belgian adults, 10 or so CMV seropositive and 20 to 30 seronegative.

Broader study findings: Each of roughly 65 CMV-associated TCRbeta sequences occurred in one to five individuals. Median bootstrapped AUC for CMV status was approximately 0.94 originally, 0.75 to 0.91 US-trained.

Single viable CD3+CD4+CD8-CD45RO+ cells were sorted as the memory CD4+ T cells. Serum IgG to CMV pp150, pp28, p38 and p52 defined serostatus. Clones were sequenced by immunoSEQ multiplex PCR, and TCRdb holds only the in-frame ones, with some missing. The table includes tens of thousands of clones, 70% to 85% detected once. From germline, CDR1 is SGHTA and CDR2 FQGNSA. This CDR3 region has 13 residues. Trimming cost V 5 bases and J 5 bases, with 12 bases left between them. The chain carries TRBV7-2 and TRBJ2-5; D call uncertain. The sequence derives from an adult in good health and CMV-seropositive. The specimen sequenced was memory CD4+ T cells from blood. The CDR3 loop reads CASSLSPRETQYF. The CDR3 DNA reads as TGTGCCAGCAGCCTCTCCCCCCGGGAGACCCAGTACTTC.